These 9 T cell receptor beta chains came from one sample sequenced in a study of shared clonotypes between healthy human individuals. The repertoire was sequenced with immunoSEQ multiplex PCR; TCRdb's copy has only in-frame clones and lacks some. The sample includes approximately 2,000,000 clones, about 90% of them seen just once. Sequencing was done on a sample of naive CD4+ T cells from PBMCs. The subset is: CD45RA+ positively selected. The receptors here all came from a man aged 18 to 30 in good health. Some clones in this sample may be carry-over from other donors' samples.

The CDR3 DNA follows: TGCGCCAGCTCTCCCTCCGGGACAGGGTCCTACGAGCAGTACTTC. Translation: CASSPSGTGSYEQYF. J is TRBJ2-7 and V is TRBV5-1, with 9 bases that match TRBD1. V lost 7 bases to trimming and J lost 1 base; unmatched junction nucleotides: 9. Germline-derived CDR1 and CDR2 are SGHRS and YFSETQ. The CDR3 runs 15 residues.

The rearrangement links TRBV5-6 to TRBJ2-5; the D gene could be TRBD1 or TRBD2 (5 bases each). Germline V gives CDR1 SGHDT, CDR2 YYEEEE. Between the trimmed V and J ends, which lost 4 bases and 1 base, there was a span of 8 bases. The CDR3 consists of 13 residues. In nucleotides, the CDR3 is TGTGCCAGCAGCCCGGGGCCCCAAGAGACCCAGTACTTC. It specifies CASSPGPQETQYF.

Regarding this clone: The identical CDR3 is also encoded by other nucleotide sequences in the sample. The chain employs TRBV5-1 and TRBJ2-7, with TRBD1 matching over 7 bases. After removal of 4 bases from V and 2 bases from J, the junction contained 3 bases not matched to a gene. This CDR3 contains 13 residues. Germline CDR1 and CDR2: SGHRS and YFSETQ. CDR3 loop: CASSPGTAYEQYF. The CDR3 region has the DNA TGCGCCAGCAGCCCCGGGACAGCCTACGAGCAGTACTTC.

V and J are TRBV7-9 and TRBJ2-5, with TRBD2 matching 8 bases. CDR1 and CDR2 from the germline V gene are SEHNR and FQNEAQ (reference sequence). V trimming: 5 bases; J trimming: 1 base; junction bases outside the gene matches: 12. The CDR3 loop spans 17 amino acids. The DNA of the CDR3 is TGTGCCAGCAGCCGATGGGAAACTAGCGGATTCCAAGAGACCCAGTACTTC. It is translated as CASSRWETSGFQETQYF. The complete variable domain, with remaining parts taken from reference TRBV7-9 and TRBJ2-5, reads DTGVSQNPRHKITKRGQNVTFRCDPISEHNRLYWYRQTLGQGPEFLTYFQNEAQLEKSRLLSDRFSAERPKGSFSTLEIQRTEQGDSAMYLCASSRWETSGFQETQYFGPGTRLLVL.

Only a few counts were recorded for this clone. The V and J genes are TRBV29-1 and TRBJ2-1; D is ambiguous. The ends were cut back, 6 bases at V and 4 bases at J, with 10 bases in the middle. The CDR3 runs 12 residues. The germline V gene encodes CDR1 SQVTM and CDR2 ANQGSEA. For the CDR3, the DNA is TGCAGCGTCGCAGAGCTTTACAATGAGCAGTTCTTC. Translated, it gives CSVAELYNEQFF.

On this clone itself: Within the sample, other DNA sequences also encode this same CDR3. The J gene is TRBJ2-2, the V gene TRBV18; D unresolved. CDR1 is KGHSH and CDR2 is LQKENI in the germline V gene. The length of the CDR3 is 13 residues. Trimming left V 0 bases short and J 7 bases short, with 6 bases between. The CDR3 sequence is CASSPPSRGELFF. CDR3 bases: TGTGCCAGCTCACCACCCAGCCGCGGGGAGCTGTTTTTT.

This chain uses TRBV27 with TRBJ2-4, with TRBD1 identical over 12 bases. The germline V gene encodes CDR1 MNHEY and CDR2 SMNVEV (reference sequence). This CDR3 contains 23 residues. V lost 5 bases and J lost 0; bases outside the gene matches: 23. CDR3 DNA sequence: TGTGCCAGCAGTCCCCGGGGGACAGGGGGCAAAGGGCTGGCGCCTCTAGCCAAAAACATTCAGTACTTC. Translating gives CASSPRGTGGKGLAPLAKNIQYF.

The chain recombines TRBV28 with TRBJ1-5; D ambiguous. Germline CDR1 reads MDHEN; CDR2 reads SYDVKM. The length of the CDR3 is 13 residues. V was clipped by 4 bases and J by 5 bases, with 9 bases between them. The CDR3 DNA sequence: TGTGCCAGCAGTTACAAGAGGTATCAGCCCCAGCATTTT. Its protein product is CASSYKRYQPQHF.

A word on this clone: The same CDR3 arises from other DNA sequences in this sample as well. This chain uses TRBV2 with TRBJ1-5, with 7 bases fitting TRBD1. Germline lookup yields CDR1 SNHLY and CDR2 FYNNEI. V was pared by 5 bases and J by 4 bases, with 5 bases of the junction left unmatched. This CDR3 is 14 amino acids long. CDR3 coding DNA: TGTGCCAGCAGTAGACAGGGTGGGAATCAGCCCCAGCATTTT. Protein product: CASSRQGGNQPQHF.